The sequence of this T cell receptor beta chain was determined in a study of immune cell composition in non-small cell lung cancer. Study-level information: Most cases were lung adenocarcinoma or squamous cell carcinoma. Study outcomes and limitations: Shared sequences between tumour-reactive and dominant in vivo clones were not proven. Tumour-associated clones >0.5% occurred in approximately 32% of adenocarcinomas, over 60% of squamous.

The normal lung sample lay at least 3 cm, and maximally far, from the tumour. DNA was extracted from unsorted cell suspensions stored frozen. In the case of this clone: The antigen remains unidentified.

Germline V gene sequence: CDR1 SNHLY, CDR2 FYNNEI. Losses at the gene ends were 5 bases for V and 2 bases for J; bases not matched to a gene: 5. There are 14 residues in the CDR3. Only in-frame clones appear in the TCRdb table, and some are missing; sequencing was by immunoSEQ multiplex PCR. In the table there are about 4,500 clones, less than 75% of which are singletons. The TCR was taken from a human donor with non-small cell lung cancer. Sequencing used non-adjacent lung tissue. V is TRBV2 and J is TRBJ1-1, with 7 bases matching TRBD1. In nucleotides, the CDR3 is TGTGCCAGCAGTTGGACAGGCCAAAACACTGAAGCTTTCTTT. Amino acid sequence: CASSWTGQNTEAFF.